The present entry profiles one T cell receptor (beta chain) with its context. The antigen is unknown. Template switching by 5'RACE produced TCR cDNA, adding a universal primer site and UMIs. TCRdb re-called the 5' RACE reads with MiXCR, one entry per CDR3 protein. The sample has nearly 550,000 distinct CDR3 sequences, over 15% seen once. This specimen belongs to a study of T cells after yellow fever vaccination. Study-wide results and limits: There was a small share of clonotypes that showed up in both the CD4 and CD8 compartments. Abundant clonotypes from the bulk population could get into FACS-sorted repertoires as contaminants. The secondary response was weaker, and its peak arrived faster, on day 5 versus 15.

The V gene's germline CDR1 is DFQATT and CDR2 SNEGSKA (reference sequence). This CDR3 comprises 12 residues. V lost 5 bases and J 1 base, leaving 5 bases between the germline ends. This clonotype originated in a man aged 25-40 years who received the YFV17D yellow fever vaccine. Sequencing was performed on PBMCs, taken 15 days after the yellow fever booster vaccination. The chain recombines TRBV20-1 with TRBJ2-2; no clear D. The CDR3: CSAFGNTGELFF. The CDR3 DNA reads as TGCAGTGCTTTCGGGAACACCGGGGAGCTGTTTTTT.